The 23 T cell receptor beta chains given below trace back to one sample, sequenced in a study of blood T cell repertoires in COVID-19. Measured with immunoSEQ multiplex PCR; TCRdb has only the in-frame clones, and not every one. Here the sample spans some 87,000 clones, approximately 81% being singletons. The sequencing sample was made of peripheral blood. Every receptor here comes from a man at least 80 years old with active or convalescent COVID-19.

This clone has just a few counts. The gene calls are TRBV28 and TRBJ1-2, with 7 nucleotides matching TRBD1. Germline V lookup: CDR1 MDHEN, CDR2 SYDVKM. There are 15 residues in the CDR3. V trimming: 6 bases; J trimming: 3 bases; junction bases outside the gene matches: 10. The CDR3: CASSPPGQRHYGYTF. The CDR3 nucleotides read TGTGCCAGCAGCCCCCCGGGACAGCGGCACTATGGCTACACCTTC.

This rearrangement joins TRBV5-1 to TRBJ1-1; 8 positions match TRBD1. The CDR3 covers 15 residues. Trimming at V came to 0 bases and at J to 6 bases, leaving 7 bases not matched to a gene. The V gene's germline CDR1 is SGHRS and CDR2 YFSETQ. CDR3 in amino acids: CASSLAGRGQAEAFF. DNA for the CDR3: TGCGCCAGCAGCTTGGCCGGCAGGGGGCAAGCTGAAGCTTTCTTT.

V usage is TRBV27 and J usage is TRBJ1-5, with 7 bases aligning to TRBD1. The CDR3 runs to 15 residues. Germline loops: CDR1 MNHEY, CDR2 SMNVEV (reference sequence). J lost 4 bases, V lost 5 bases, and 8 bases had no gene match. CDR3 DNA: TGTGCCAGCAGTGTTAACAGGGGCGTTAATCAGCCCCAGCATTTT. This sequence encodes CASSVNRGVNQPQHF.

The J gene is TRBJ1-6, the V gene TRBV9, with 7 bases matching TRBD1. With 4 bases clipped from V and 6 bases from J, the junction kept 10 bases outside the gene matches. Germline assignment: CDR1 SGDLS and CDR2 YYNGEE. The CDR3 loop spans 16 amino acids. The CDR3: CASSLTDRSSNSPLHF. As DNA, the CDR3 is TGTGCCAGCAGCTTGACGGACAGGTCTAGTAATTCACCCCTCCACTTT.

The chain carries TRBV10-3 and TRBJ1-1; 8 positions match TRBD1. The CDR3 is made up of 14 amino acids. Germline CDR1 ENHRY, CDR2 SYGVKD. Trimming removed 4 bases from V and 7 bases from J; junction bases left unmatched: 8. CDR3 coding DNA: TGTGCCATCAGTGTCCAGGGGGGGACAGGTGAAGCTTTCTTT. Protein sequence: CAISVQGGTGEAFF.

This sequence joins TRBV5-4 and TRBJ2-3; TRBD2 is a possible D gene (5 bases). CDR3 size: 15 residues. Trimming pared 1 base from V and 8 bases from J, leaving 17 bases between. Germline CDR1 is SGHNT and CDR2 is YYREEE (reference sequence). The CDR3 loop reads CASSLISGDGRTQYF. The CDR3 DNA reads TGTGCCAGCAGCTTGATTTCCGGGGATGGGCGTACGCAGTATTTT. Variable domain in full (rest from reference TRBV5-4 and TRBJ2-3): ETGVTQSPTHLIKTRGQQVTLRCSSQSGHNTVSWYQQALGQGPQFIFQYYREEENGRGNFPPRFSGLQFPNYSSELNVNALELDDSALYLCASSLISGDGRTQYFGPGTRLTVL.

V is TRBV27 and J is TRBJ1-2; TRBD1 matches 7 bases. Germline lookup yields CDR1 MNHEY and CDR2 SMNVEV (reference sequence). Losses at the gene ends were 6 bases for V and 2 bases for J; bases not matched to a gene: 6. This CDR3 is 14 amino acids long. Written as DNA, the CDR3 is TGTGCCAGCAGACCCGGGACAGTGAACTATGGCTACACCTTC. Protein product: CASRPGTVNYGYTF.

The chain employs TRBV20-1 and TRBJ2-7; 9 nucleotides agree with TRBD1. The V gene's germline CDR1 is DFQATT and CDR2 SNEGSKA (reference sequence). J lost 2 bases, V lost 3 bases, and 5 bases had no gene match. The CDR3 is 14 amino acids. For the CDR3, the DNA is TGCAGTGCTAGTAACAGGGGGCCAGCCTACGAGCAGTACTTC. Its translation is CSASNRGPAYEQYF.

The chain employs TRBV19 and TRBJ2-7; D unclear. Deletions cut 1 base from V and 4 bases from J, with 8 bases between. Per germline, CDR1 LNHDA and CDR2 SQIVND (reference sequence). This CDR3 has 13 residues. The CDR3 bases are TGTGCCAGTAGTATAGGGCCAGGTTACGAGCAGTACTTC. Encoded protein: CASSIGPGYEQYF.

The chain couples TRBV19 to TRBJ1-2; 7 positions agree with TRBD1. Germline CDR1 LNHDA, CDR2 SQIVND (reference sequence). This CDR3 is built from 14 residues. The ends lost 7 bases at V and 5 bases at J; junction bases unmatched: 10. The CDR3 sequence is CASIEGASGYGYTF. CDR3 DNA: TGTGCCAGTATAGAGGGGGCCAGCGGTTATGGCTACACCTTC. Complete variable domain (other parts from reference TRBV19 and TRBJ1-2): DGGITQSPKYLFRKEGQNVTLSCEQNLNHDAMYWYRQDPGQGLRLIYYSQIVNDFQKGDIAEGYSVSREKKESFPLTVTSAQKNPTAFYLCASIEGASGYGYTFGSGTRLTVV.

The rearrangement joins TRBV7-9 to TRBJ1-1; D gene ambiguous. V lost 3 bases to trimming and J lost 3 bases, with 11 bases between them. In germline, CDR1 is SEHNR, CDR2 FQNEAQ (reference sequence). CDR3 length: 14 amino acids. The CDR3 is CASSFRVSHTEAFF. The CDR3 DNA sequence: TGTGCCAGCAGCTTTCGGGTATCGCACACTGAAGCTTTCTTT.

The chain couples TRBV4-1 to TRBJ2-3, with a tentative D call TRBD1 (7 bases). V was pared by 0 bases and J by 4 bases, with 11 bases between. CDR3 size: 15 residues. The germline V gene encodes CDR1 MGHRA and CDR2 YSYEKL. CDR3 amino acids: CASSQEDREADTQYF. In DNA, the CDR3 is TGCGCCAGCAGCCAAGAAGACAGGGAGGCAGATACGCAGTATTTT.

CDR3 DNA: TGCGCCAGCAGCCAAGAAGGGGGTGTCCATCAGCCCCAGCATTTT. Its translation is CASSQEGGVHQPQHF. The V and J genes are TRBV4-1 and TRBJ1-5; D may be TRBD1 (6 bases). With 0 bases removed from V and 5 bases from J, the gap between germline ends came to 11 bases. Germline V lookup: CDR1 MGHRA, CDR2 YSYEKL. CDR3 size: 15 residues.

This clone has a handful of counts. This chain joins TRBV4-3 and TRBJ2-7, with D possibly TRBD1 on 6 matching bases. Germline V gene data show CDR1 as LGHNA and CDR2 as YSLEER. Trimming pared 7 bases from V and 6 bases from J, leaving 25 bases between. There are 16 residues in the CDR3. CDR3 residues: CASMGATTRNGGEQYF. In nucleotides, the CDR3 is TGCGCCAGCATGGGGGCGACCACTCGGAATGGGGGCGAGCAGTACTTC.

V and J are TRBV4-1 and TRBJ1-5; possibly TRBD1 for D (5 bases). V dropped 0 bases and J dropped 6 bases, with 12 bases sitting between them. The V gene's germline CDR1 is MGHRA and CDR2 YSYEKL. The CDR3 covers 15 residues. The DNA of the CDR3 is TGCGCCAGCAGCCAAGATTCCAGGGCCGGTCAGCCCCAGCATTTT. Amino acids: CASSQDSRAGQPQHF.

The chain recombines TRBV11-2 with TRBJ2-3, with 15 bases lining up with TRBD2. The junction had 5 bases not matched to a gene; V was cut back by 4 bases and J by 3 bases. Germline loops: CDR1 SGHAT, CDR2 FQNNGV. This CDR3 has 17 residues. In DNA, the CDR3 is TGTGCCAGCAGCTCCTGGACTAGCGGGGGGGCGACAGATACGCAGTATTTT. Encoded protein: CASSSWTSGGATDTQYF. Full variable domain (rest looked up from reference TRBV11-2 and TRBJ2-3): EAGVAQSPRYKIIEKRQSVAFWCNPISGHATLYWYQQILGQGPKLLIQFQNNGVVDDSQLPKDRFSAERLKGVDSTLKIQPAKLEDSAVYLCASSSWTSGGATDTQYFGPGTRLTVL.

This chain uses TRBV6-2 or TRBV6-3 with TRBJ2-4; D might be TRBD2 (6 bases). The CDR3 covers 19 residues. The V end was cut by 0 bases, the J end by 6 bases, with 24 bases between. From germline, CDR1 is MNHEY and CDR2 SVGEGT. Here the CDR3 DNA reads TGTGCCAGCAGTTACTCGAAGTCCCCAGCTGACGCGGGGCGAAACATTCAGTACTTC. Residues: CASSYSKSPADAGRNIQYF.

The rearrangement uses TRBV14 and TRBJ1-3, with D uncertain. Germline V gene data show CDR1 as SGHDN and CDR2 as FVKESK. V lost 5 bases and J lost 4, with 9 bases in between. The CDR3 totals 13 residues. The CDR3 sequence is CASSKWQGNTIYF. CDR3 nucleotides: TGTGCCAGCAGCAAGTGGCAGGGAAACACCATATATTTT.

The chain employs TRBV19 and TRBJ2-2; D is ambiguous. Trimming left V 0 bases short and J 2 bases short, with 7 bases between. CDR1 and CDR2 from the germline V gene are LNHDA and SQIVND (reference sequence). CDR3 length: 15 residues. DNA of the CDR3: TGTGCCAGTAGTATAGAGGCCAGAAACACCGGGGAGCTGTTTTTT. Residues: CASSIEARNTGELFF.

The chain has TRBV23-1 and TRBJ1-5, with 7 bases identical to TRBD1. TRBV23-1 is annotated as an ORF whose role is uncertain. The ends lost 9 bases at V and 3 bases at J; junction bases unmatched: 23. The CDR3 totals 19 residues. CDR3 bases: TGCGCCAGACGGTATTGGAAGTCATCCTGGGGACAGTTCAATCAGCCCCAGCATTTT. It codes for CARRYWKSSWGQFNQPQHF.

The J gene is TRBJ1-2, the V gene TRBV28; a weak D match, TRBD1 (5 bases). The V and J ends lost 6 bases and 3 bases respectively, with 11 bases between them. Germline CDR1 MDHEN, CDR2 SYDVKM. This CDR3 region has 13 residues. The CDR3 is CASRTGNYYGYTF. DNA for the CDR3: TGTGCCAGCAGAACAGGAAACTACTATGGCTACACCTTC.

The chain recombines TRBV18 with TRBJ1-5, with a tentative D call TRBD1 (5 bases). Trimming cost V 2 bases and J 4 bases, with 18 bases left between them. This CDR3 is built from 17 residues. The germline V gene encodes CDR1 KGHSH and CDR2 LQKENI. CDR3 protein: CASSPLGGTDPNQPQHF. CDR3 DNA: TGTGCCAGCTCACCATTGGGCGGGACCGACCCAAATCAGCCCCAGCATTTT. Supplemented by reference TRBV18 and TRBJ1-5, the full variable domain reads NAGVMQNPRHLVRRRGQEARLRCSPMKGHSHVYWYRQLPEEGLKFMVYLQKENIIDESGMPKERFSAEFPKEGPSILRIQQVVRGDSAAYFCASSPLGGTDPNQPQHFGDGTRLSIL.

J is TRBJ1-4 and V is TRBV11-2; TRBD1 is a possible D gene (5 bases). The V end lost 5 bases, the J end lost 8 bases, and 15 bases lay between the germline ends. The V gene's germline CDR1 is SGHAT and CDR2 FQNNGV. This CDR3 spans 14 amino acids. This chain's CDR3 is CASSADPPGEKLFF. The CDR3 bases are TGTGCCAGCAGCGCGGACCCTCCAGGGGAAAAACTGTTTTTT.